This T cell receptor (beta chain) was found in a study of blood T cell repertoires in COVID-19. About the research overall: Collection of acute and convalescent COVID-19 samples took place in the United States, Italy and Spain. T cells, B-cell-depleted T cells, or PBMCs supplied cDNA or gDNA.

In the authors' methods: The authors estimated nucleated cell counts from reference gene primer amplification. Assay: immunoSEQ multiplex PCR; the TCRdb copy retains only in-frame clones and omits some. That table supplies the V and J calls and clone size; D and trimming were determined from the DNA. The sample consists of roughly 150,000 clones, roughly nine tenths of them appearing once. V dropped 0 bases and J dropped 2 bases, with 15 bases sitting between them. Germline CDR1 reads SGDLS; CDR2 reads YYNGEE. The CDR3 contains 16 residues. This clonotype originated in a human donor in a cohort sampled during active COVID-19. Source material: peripheral blood. The chain couples TRBV9 to TRBJ2-7, with D maybe TRBD1 (5 bases). The CDR3 coding sequence is TGTGCCAGCAGCGTAGTTGGACACAGAGATCCCTACGAGCAGTACTTC. Protein: CASSVVGHRDPYEQYF.